The clone carrying this TCR beta chain has ten or more counts. Libraries were prepared by immunoSEQ multiplex PCR; TCRdb keeps only in-frame clonotypes and omits some of them. The repertoire holds 60,000 to 65,000 clones, with approximately 62% as singletons. The data stem from a study of cytotoxic CD8 clonotypes in ibrutinib-treated CLL. The germline gives CDR1 SGHRS, CDR2 YFSETQ. V lost 4 bases and J lost 3, with 14 bases in between. The CDR3 is 15 residues long. The sample was PBMCs, taken after 12 months of ibrutinib treatment. This TCR derives from a human donor with chronic lymphocytic leukemia. The gene calls are TRBV5-1 and TRBJ1-3, with a weak D call TRBD1 (6 bases). The CDR3: CASSLSTGIGNTIYF. Here the CDR3 DNA reads TGCGCCAGCAGCCTCAGTACAGGGATTGGAAACACCATATATTTT.